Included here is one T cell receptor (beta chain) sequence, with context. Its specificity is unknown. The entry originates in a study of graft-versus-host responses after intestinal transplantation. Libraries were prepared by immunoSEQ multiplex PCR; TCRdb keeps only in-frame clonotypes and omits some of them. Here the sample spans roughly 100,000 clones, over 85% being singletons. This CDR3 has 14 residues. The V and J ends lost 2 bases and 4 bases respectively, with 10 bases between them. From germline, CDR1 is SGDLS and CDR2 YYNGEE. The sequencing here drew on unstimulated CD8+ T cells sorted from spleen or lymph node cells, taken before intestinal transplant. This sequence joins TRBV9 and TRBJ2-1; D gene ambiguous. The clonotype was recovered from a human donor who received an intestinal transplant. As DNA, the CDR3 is TGTGCCAGCAGCGTCACGGATTTATACAATGAGCAGTTCTTC. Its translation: CASSVTDLYNEQFF. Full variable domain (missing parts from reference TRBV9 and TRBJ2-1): DSGVTQTPKHLITATGQRVTLRCSPRSGDLSVYWYQQSLDQGLQFLIQYYNGEERAKGNILERFSAQQFPDLHSELNLSSLELGDSALYFCASSVTDLYNEQFFGPGTRLTVL.